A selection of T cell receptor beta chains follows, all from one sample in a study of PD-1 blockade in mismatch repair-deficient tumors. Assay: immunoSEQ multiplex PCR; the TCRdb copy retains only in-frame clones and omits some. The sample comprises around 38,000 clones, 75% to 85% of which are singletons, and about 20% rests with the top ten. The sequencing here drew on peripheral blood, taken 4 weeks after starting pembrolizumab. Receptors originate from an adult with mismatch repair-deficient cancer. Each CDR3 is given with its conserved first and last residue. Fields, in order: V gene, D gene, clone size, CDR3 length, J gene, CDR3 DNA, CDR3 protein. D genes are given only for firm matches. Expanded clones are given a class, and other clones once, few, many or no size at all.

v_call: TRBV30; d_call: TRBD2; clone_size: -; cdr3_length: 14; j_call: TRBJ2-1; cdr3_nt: TGTGCCTGGAACCCGACTAGCAAAGGCAATGAGCAGTTCTTC; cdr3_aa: CAWNPTSKGNEQFF
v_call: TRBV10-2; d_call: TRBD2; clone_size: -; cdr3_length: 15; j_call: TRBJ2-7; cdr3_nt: TGCGCCAGCAGTGACGCCGGGACTAGCGACTACGAGCAGTACTTC; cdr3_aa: CASSDAGTSDYEQYF
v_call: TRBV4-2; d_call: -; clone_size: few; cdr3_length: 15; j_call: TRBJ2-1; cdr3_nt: TGTGCCAGCAGCCAAGATGGTAGAATCTACAATGAGCAGTTCTTC; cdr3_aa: CASSQDGRIYNEQFF
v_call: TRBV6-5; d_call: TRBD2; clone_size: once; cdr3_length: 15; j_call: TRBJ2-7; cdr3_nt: TGTGCCAGCAGTTACCTAGCGGAGCCGCCCTACGAGCAGTACTTC; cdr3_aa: CASSYLAEPPYEQYF
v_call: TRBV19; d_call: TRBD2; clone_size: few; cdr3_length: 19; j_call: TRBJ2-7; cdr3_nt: TGTGCCAGTAGTCCAAGACTAGCGGGAGGGCCTCCAAGCTCCTACGAGCAGTACTTC; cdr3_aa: CASSPRLAGGPPSSYEQYF
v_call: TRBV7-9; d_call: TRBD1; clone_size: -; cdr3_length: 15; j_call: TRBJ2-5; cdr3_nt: TGTGCCAGCAGCTCCAGGGGGCTGTACCAAGAGACCCAGTACTTC; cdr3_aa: CASSSRGLYQETQYF
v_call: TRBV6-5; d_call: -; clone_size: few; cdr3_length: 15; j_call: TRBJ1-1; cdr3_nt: TGTGCCAGCAGTTACTTGGGGGGGCGGGAGACTGAAGCTTTCTTT; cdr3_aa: CASSYLGGRETEAFF
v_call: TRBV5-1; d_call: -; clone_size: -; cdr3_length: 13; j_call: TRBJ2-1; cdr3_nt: TGCGCTTCATCCGAAAGCTCCTACAATGAGCAGTTCTTC; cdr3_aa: CASSESSYNEQFF
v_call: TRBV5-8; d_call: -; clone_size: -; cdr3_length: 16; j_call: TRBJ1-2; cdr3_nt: TGTGCCAGCAGCTTGTTAAGGTTCCCCTCGGCTTCGGGCTACACCTTC; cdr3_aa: CASSLLRFPSASGYTF
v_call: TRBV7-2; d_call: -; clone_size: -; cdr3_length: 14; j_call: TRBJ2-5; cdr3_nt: TGTGCCAGCAGCTTAACTCCAGGGCGAGAGACCCAGTACTTC; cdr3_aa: CASSLTPGRETQYF
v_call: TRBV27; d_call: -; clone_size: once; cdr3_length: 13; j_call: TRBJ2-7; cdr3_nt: TGTGCCAGCAGCCTCGGCAGATTCGGGAGGCAGTACTTC; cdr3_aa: CASSLGRFGRQYF
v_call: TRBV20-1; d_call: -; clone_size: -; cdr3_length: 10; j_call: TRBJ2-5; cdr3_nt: TGCAGCGGCCTGGGAGAGACCCAGTACTTC; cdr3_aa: CSGLGETQYF
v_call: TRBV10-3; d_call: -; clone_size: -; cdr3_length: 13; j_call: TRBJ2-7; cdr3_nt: TGTGCCATCAGGCCGCAGGAGTCCTACGAGCAGTACTTC; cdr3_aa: CAIRPQESYEQYF
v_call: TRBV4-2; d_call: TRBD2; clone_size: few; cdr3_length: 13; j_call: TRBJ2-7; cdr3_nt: TGTGCCAGCAGCCAAGACGGGAGGTACGAGCAGTACTTC; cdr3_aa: CASSQDGRYEQYF
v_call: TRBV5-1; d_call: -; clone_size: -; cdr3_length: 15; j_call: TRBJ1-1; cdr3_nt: TGCGCCAGCAGCTTGGGTTGGGGGCAGAACACTGAAGCTTTCTTT; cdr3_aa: CASSLGWGQNTEAFF
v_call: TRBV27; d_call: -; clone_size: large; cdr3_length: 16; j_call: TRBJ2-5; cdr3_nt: TGTGCCAGCAGTGGACCAGGACAGAGGACCCAAGAGACCCAGTACTTC; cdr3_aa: CASSGPGQRTQETQYF
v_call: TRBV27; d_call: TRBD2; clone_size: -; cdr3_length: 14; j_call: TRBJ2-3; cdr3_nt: TGTGCCAGCAGTTTGCGGCTAGCGGGAGATACGCAGTATTTT; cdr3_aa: CASSLRLAGDTQYF
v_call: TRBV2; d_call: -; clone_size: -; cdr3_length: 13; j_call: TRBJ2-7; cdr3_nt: TGTGCCAGCAGTGACACACGCTCCTACGAGCAGTACTTC; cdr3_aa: CASSDTRSYEQYF
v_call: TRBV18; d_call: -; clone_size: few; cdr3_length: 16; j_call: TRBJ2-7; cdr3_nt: TGTGCCAGCTCTCCCGACAGGTATCCATTTCCCTACGAGCAGTACTTC; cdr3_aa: CASSPDRYPFPYEQYF
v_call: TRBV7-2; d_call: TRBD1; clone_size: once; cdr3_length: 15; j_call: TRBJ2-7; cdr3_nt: TGTGCCAGCAGCTCCCAGGGGGCCCCTGGGTACGAGCAGTACTTC; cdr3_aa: CASSSQGAPGYEQYF
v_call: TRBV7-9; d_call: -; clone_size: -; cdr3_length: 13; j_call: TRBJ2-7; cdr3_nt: TGTGCCAGCAGCTACCAGAGCTCCTACGAGCAGTACTTC; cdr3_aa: CASSYQSSYEQYF
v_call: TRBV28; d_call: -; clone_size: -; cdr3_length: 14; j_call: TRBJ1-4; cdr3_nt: TGTGCCAGCAGTTGGACTGGGGGTAATGAAAAACTGTTTTTT; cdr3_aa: CASSWTGGNEKLFF
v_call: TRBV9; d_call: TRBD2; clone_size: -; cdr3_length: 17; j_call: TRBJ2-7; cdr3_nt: TGTGCCAGCAGCGTCGGGACTAGCGGGAGGCCCCCCTACGAGCAGTACTTC; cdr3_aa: CASSVGTSGRPPYEQYF
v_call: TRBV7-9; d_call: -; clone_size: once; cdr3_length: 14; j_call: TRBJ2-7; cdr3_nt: TGTGCCAGCAGCCGCGGGGAGAACTCCTACGAGCAGTACTTC; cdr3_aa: CASSRGENSYEQYF
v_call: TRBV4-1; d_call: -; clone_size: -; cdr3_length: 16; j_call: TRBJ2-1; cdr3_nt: TGCGCCAGCAGCCAAGGTCTAGCATATACATACAATGAGCAGTTCTTC; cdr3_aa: CASSQGLAYTYNEQFF
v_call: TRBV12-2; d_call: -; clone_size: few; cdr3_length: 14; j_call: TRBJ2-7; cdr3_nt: TGTGCAAGGTTCTGGCGGGACGGACCCTACGAGCAGTACTTC; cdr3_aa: CARFWRDGPYEQYF
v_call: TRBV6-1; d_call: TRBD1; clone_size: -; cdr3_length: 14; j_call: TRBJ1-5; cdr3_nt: TGTGCCAGCAGACCGGGACAGTTCAATCAGCCCCAGCATTTT; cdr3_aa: CASRPGQFNQPQHF
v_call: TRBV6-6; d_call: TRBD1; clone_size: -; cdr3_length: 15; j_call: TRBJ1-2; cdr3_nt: TGTGCCAGCAGACCGGGACAGGGGGGTGGGTATGGCTACACCTTC; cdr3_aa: CASRPGQGGGYGYTF
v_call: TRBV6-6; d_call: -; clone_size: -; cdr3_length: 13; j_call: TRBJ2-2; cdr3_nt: TGTGCCAGCAGTTATGGACAGACCGGGGAGCTGTTTTTT; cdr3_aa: CASSYGQTGELFF
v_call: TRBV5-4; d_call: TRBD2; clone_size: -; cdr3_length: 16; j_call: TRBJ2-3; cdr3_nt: TGTGCCAGCAGCTCCGTCACAGCGGGAGGGCCGGGTACGCAGTATTTT; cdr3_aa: CASSSVTAGGPGTQYF
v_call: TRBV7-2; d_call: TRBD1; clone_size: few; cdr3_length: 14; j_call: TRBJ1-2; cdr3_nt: TGTGCCAGCAGCTTAGAGACAGGGAGGGGTGGCTACACCTTC; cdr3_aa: CASSLETGRGGYTF
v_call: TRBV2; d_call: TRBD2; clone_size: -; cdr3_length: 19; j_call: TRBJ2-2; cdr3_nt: TGTGCCAGCAGTGCCGGGACTAGCGGGAGGTTTGGCTACACCGGGGAGCTGTTTTTT; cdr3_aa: CASSAGTSGRFGYTGELFF
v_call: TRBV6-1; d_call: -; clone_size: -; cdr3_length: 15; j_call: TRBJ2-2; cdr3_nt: TGTGCCAGCAGTCCCTGGGGGCCGAACACCGGGGAGCTGTTTTTT; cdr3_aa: CASSPWGPNTGELFF
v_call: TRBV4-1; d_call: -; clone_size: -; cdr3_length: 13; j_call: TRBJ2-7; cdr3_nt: TGCGCCAGCAGCTTGGCGGATACCTACGAGCAGTACTTC; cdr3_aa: CASSLADTYEQYF
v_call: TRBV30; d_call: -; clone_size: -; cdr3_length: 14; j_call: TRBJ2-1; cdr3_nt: TGTGCCTGGAGCGGGGATGCAAGCCCCAATGAGCAGTTCTTC; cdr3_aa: CAWSGDASPNEQFF
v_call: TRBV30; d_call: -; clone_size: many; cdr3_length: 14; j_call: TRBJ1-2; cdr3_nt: TGTGCCTGGAGTGTTCGGAATCAGATCTATGGCTACACCTTC; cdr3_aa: CAWSVRNQIYGYTF
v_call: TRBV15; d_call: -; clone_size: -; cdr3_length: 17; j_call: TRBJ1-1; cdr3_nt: TGTGCCACCAGCAGAGATTGGGAAGGGATGGCGAACACTGAAGCTTTCTTT; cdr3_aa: CATSRDWEGMANTEAFF
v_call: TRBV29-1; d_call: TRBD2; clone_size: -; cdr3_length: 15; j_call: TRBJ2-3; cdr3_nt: TGCAGCGTTCAGGGACTAGCCCAGGGCACAGATACGCAGTATTTT; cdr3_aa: CSVQGLAQGTDTQYF
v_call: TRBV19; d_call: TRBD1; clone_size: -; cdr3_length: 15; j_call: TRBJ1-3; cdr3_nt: TGTGCCAGTAGAGCAGCCAGGGGGCTCGGAAACACCATATATTTT; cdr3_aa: CASRAARGLGNTIYF
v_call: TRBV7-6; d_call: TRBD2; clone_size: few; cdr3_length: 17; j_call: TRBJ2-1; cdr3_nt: TGTGCCAGCAGCCCAGGACCACGACTAGCGGACTACAATGAGCAGTTCTTC; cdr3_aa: CASSPGPRLADYNEQFF
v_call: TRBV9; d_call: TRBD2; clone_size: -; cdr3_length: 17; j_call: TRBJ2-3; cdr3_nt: TGTGCCAGCAGCGTAGGTCTAGCGGGAGCACTCACAGATACGCAGTATTTT; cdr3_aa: CASSVGLAGALTDTQYF
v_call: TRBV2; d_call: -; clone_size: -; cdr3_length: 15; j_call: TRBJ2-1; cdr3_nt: TGTGCCAGCAGTGTAACGTGGGGAGCAGACAATGAGCAGTTCTTC; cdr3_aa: CASSVTWGADNEQFF
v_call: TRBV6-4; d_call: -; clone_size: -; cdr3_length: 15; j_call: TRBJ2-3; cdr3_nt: TGTGCCAGCAGTGACTCCCCTAGCGGCACAGATACGCAGTATTTT; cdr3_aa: CASSDSPSGTDTQYF
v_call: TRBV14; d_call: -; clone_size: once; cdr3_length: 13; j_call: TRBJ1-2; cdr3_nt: TGTGCCAGCAGCCGAGATGGGGTATACGGCTACACCTTC; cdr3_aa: CASSRDGVYGYTF
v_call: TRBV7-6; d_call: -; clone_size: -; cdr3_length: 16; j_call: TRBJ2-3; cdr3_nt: TGTGCCAGCAGCTACAGTCCAGGTATCGGCACAGATACGCAGTATTTT; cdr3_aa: CASSYSPGIGTDTQYF
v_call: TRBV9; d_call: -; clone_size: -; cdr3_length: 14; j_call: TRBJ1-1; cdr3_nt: TGTGCCAGCAGCGGAGGACAGCCGAACACTGAAGCTTTCTTT; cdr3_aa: CASSGGQPNTEAFF
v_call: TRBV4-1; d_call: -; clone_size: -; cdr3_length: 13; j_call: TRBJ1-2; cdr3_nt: TGCGCCAGCAGCCACGCATCCCCGGGGGGCTACACCTTC; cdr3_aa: CASSHASPGGYTF
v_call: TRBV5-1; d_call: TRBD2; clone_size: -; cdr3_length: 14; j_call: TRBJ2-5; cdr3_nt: TGCGCCAGCAGCTTGGGCGGGAGAAGAGAGACCCAGTACTTC; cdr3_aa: CASSLGGRRETQYF
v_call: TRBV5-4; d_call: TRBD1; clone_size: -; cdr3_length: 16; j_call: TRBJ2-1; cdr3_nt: TGTGCCAGCAGCGGCGGTCGGGACAGTTCATACAATGAGCAGTTCTTC; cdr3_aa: CASSGGRDSSYNEQFF
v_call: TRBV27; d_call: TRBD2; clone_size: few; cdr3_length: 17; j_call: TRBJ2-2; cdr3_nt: TGTGCCAGCGGGCGGACTAGCGGAGGGGGAGGGACCGGGGAGCTGTTTTTT; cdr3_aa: CASGRTSGGGGTGELFF
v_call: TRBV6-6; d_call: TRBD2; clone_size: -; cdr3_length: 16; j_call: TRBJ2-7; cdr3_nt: TGTGCCAGCAGTCCAGGGACTAGCGGGTACCGGTACGAGCAGTACTTC; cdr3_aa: CASSPGTSGYRYEQYF
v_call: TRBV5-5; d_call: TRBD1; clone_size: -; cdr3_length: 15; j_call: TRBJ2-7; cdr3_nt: TGTGCCAGCAGCGGTGCAGGACAGGGTCCGTACGAGCAGTACTTC; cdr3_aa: CASSGAGQGPYEQYF
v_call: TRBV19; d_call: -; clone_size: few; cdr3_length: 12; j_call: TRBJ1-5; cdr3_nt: TGTGCCAGTAGTATGGGCCTACAGCCCCAGCATTTT; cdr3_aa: CASSMGLQPQHF
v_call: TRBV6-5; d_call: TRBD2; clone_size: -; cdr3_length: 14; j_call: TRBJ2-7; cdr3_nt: TGTGCCAGCAGTTACTCAGCGGGAGGGTACGAGCAGTACTTC; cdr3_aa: CASSYSAGGYEQYF
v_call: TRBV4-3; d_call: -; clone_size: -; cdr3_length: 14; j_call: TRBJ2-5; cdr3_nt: TGCGCCAGCAGCCAAGACTACGGAGAGGAGACCCAGTACTTC; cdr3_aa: CASSQDYGEETQYF
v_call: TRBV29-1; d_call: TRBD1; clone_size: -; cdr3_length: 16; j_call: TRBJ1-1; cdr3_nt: TGCAGCGTTGAGGGGCTGACAGGGAGGGAAAACACTGAAGCTTTCTTT; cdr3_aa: CSVEGLTGRENTEAFF
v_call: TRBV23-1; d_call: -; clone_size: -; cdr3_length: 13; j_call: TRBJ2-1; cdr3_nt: TGCGCCAGCAGTCAATCGCGCCGCAATGAGCAGTTCTTC; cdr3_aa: CASSQSRRNEQFF
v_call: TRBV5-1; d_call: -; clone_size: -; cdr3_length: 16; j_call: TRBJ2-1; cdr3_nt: TGCGCCAGCAGCGGAGCACCCGGTGGGGTCCACAATGAGCAGTTCTTC; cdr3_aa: CASSGAPGGVHNEQFF
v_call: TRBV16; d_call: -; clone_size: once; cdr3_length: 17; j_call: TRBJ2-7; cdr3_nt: TGTGCCAGCAGCATTCGAACACCGGGACTTTCTCTATACGAGCAGTACTTC; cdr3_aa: CASSIRTPGLSLYEQYF
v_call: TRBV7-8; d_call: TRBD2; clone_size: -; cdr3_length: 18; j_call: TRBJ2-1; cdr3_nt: TGTGCCAGCAGCATAGGACTAGCGGCTCAAAGCTCCTACAATGAGCAGTTCTTC; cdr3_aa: CASSIGLAAQSSYNEQFF